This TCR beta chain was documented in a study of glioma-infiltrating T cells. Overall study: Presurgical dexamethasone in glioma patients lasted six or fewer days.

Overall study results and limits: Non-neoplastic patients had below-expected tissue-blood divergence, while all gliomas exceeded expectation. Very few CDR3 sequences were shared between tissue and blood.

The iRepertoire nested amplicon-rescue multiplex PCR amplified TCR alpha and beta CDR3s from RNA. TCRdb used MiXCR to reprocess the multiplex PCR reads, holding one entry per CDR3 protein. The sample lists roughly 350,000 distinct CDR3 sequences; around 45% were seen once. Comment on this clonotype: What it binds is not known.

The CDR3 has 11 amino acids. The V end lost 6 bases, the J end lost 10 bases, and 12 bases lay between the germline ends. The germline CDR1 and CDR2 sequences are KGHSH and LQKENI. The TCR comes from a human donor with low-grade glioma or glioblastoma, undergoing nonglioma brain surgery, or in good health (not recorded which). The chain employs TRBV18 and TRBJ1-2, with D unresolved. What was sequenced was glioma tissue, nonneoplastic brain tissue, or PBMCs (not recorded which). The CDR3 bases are TGTGCCAGCTCGCGTGACGGACCCTACACCTTC. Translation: CASSRDGPYTF.